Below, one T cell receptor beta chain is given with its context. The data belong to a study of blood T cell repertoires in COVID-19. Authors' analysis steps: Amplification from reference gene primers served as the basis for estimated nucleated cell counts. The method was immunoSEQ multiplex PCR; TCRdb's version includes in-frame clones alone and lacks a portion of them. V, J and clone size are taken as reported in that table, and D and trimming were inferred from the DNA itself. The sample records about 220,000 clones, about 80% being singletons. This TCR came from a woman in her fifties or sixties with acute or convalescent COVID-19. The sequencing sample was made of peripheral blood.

CDR3: CASSPRDSYNSPLHF. DNA for the CDR3: TGTGCCAGCAGCCCCCGCGACAGCTATAATTCACCCCTCCACTTT. This rearrangement joins TRBV6-5 to TRBJ1-6; D possibly corresponds to TRBD1 (5 bases). The CDR3 covers 15 residues. In germline, CDR1 is MNHEY, CDR2 SVGAGI. Trimming took 6 bases from V and 3 from J, leaving 12 bases between them.